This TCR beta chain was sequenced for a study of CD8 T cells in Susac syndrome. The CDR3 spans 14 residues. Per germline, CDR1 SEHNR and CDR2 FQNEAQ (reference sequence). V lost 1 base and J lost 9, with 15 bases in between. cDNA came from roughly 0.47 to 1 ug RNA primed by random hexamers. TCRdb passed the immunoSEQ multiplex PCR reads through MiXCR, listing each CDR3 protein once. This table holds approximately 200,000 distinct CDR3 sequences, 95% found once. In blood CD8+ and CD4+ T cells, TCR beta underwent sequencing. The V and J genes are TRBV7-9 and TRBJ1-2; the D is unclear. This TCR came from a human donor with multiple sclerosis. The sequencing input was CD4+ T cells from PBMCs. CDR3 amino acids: CASSLDFPGASYTF. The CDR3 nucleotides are TGTGCCAGCAGCTTAGATTTCCCGGGAGCCAGCTACACCTTC.